This TCR beta chain emerged from a study of T-cell reconstitution after alpha-beta-depleted transplantation in children. Broader study findings: Alpha-beta T cells present about two months after transplant were reported to originate from several hundred expanded graft clones. Some patients owed their high day-60 TCRbeta diversity to surviving recipient T cells and thymic progenitors.

A library of TCRbeta sequences, prepared with unique molecular identifiers, was generated. TCRdb passed the PCR reads through MiXCR, listing each CDR3 protein once. Among some 260,000 distinct CDR3 sequences listed, more than 20% were seen once. Concerning this clonotype itself: Its cognate antigen is unknown.

The clonotype originates from a female patient aged 2-15 years who had a stem cell transplant for congenital amegakaryocytic thrombocytopenia, so the T cells may come from the graft donor. This material consisted of PBMCs, mostly from graft donor cells, taken 360 days after TCRalphabeta/CD19-depleted stem cell transplant.

The CDR3 protein is CASSPSRRVLNTEAFF. DNA of the CDR3: TGTGCCAGCAGCCCATCAAGACGGGTCCTGAACACTGAAGCTTTCTTT. The chain uses TRBV7-8 and TRBJ1-1; D is ambiguous. Germline lookup yields CDR1 SGHVS and CDR2 FQNEAQ. This CDR3 has 16 amino acids. The V end lost 5 bases, the J end lost 0 bases, and 16 bases lay between the germline ends.